This T cell receptor beta chain was documented in a study of blood T cell repertoires in COVID-19. On the study more broadly: T cells, B-cell-depleted T cells, or PBMCs supplied cDNA or gDNA.

Per the original methods: Using reference gene primer amplification, nucleated cell counts were estimated. Using immunoSEQ multiplex PCR, the repertoire was profiled, and TCRdb retains in-frame clones only, with some absent. That table furnishes V, J and clone size, whereas the DNA furnished D and trimming. The sample gives 130,000 to 150,000 clones, approximately 89% of which show up once; about 1.5% is in the top ten. CDR1 KGHSH and CDR2 LQKENI come from the germline V gene. The CDR3 has 11 amino acids. Deletions cut 2 bases from V and 14 bases from J, with 7 bases between. The source is a human donor in a cohort sampled during active COVID-19. The rearrangement uses TRBV18 and TRBJ1-6; D unresolved. Sequences were obtained from peripheral blood. CDR3 region: CASSPGGTLHF. The DNA of the CDR3 is TGTGCCAGCTCACCAGGAGGGACCCTCCACTTT.